The 13 T cell receptor beta chains reported below all come from one sample, sequenced in a study of T cells in Graves' hyperthyroidism and ophthalmopathy. RNA transcripts yielded amplified TCR beta CDR3 regions. First-round RT-PCR targeting the TCR CDR3 was performed with the HTBI primer set. MiXCR, run by TCRdb on the multiplex PCR reads, gives a single entry per CDR3 protein. Here the sample spans more than 550,000 distinct CDR3 sequences, roughly 17% being singletons. Sequenced material: blood. These TCRs come from a man aged 50 to 59 with Graves' hyperthyroidism.

The chain joins TRBV13 to TRBJ1-1, with TRBD1 as a possible D gene (5 bases). From germline, CDR1 is PRHDT and CDR2 FYEKMQ (reference sequence). The CDR3 spans 14 residues. The V gene lost 5 bases and the J gene lost 4 bases, with 14 bases spanning the gap. CDR3 nucleotides: TGTGCCAGCAGCCCCAGGGCTTTAGGCACTGAAGCTTTCTTT. Amino acids: CASSPRALGTEAFF. The full variable domain, its missing parts supplied by reference TRBV13 and TRBJ1-1, is AAGVIQSPRHLIKEKRETATLKCYPIPRHDTVYWYQQGPGQDPQFLISFYEKMQSDKGSIPDRFSAQQFSDYHSELNMSSLELGDSALYFCASSPRALGTEAFFGQGTRLTVV.

The table lists this clonotype with a few counts. This chain joins TRBV20-1 and TRBJ1-6; D gene ambiguous. The CDR3 extends over 15 amino acids. Per germline, CDR1 DFQATT and CDR2 SNEGSKA (reference sequence). With 1 base removed from V and 2 bases from J, the gap between germline ends came to 9 bases. CDR3 DNA: TGCAGTGCTAGAGTTCGGTCCACCTATAATTCACCCCTCCACTTT. Its translation: CSARVRSTYNSPLHF.

The chain uses TRBV6-1 and TRBJ2-7; unclear D gene. The CDR3 runs to 13 residues. V lost 8 bases, J lost 3 bases, and 14 bases lay in between. Looked up from germline, CDR1 is MNHNS and CDR2 is SASEGT. The CDR3 sequence: CASGELESYEQYF. The CDR3 coding sequence is TGTGCCAGCGGAGAATTAGAGAGCTACGAGCAGTACTTC.

This clonotype occurred many times. The chain carries TRBV7-9 and TRBJ2-6; TRBD1 aligns across 9 bases. V lost 5 bases to trimming and J lost 4 bases; unmatched junction nucleotides: 6. The CDR3 is made up of 16 amino acids. Germline lookup yields CDR1 SEHNR and CDR2 FQNEAQ (reference sequence). CDR3 loop: CASSLQGAKGANVLTF. The CDR3 bases are TGTGCCAGCAGCCTACAGGGGGCGAAGGGGGCCAACGTCCTGACTTTC.

This clonotype was observed a handful of times. This chain joins TRBV28 and TRBJ1-5, with 9 nucleotides matching TRBD1. Germline V gives CDR1 MDHEN, CDR2 SYDVKM. V dropped 4 bases and J dropped 2; count of bases not matched to a gene: 6. The length of the CDR3 is 16 residues. For the CDR3, the DNA is TGTGCCAGCAGTTGGACAGGGGTTTCGGGCAATCAGCCCCAGCATTTT. As protein: CASSWTGVSGNQPQHF.

This clonotype was seen only a few times. This sequence joins TRBV9 and TRBJ2-1, with unresolved D. The CDR3 spans 12 residues. Germline V CDR1 and CDR2: SGDLS, YYNGEE. V shed 3 bases and J shed 9 bases, with 10 bases lying between them. In nucleotides, the CDR3 is TGTGCCAGCAGCGCCCCTAGAACTGAGCAGTTCTTC. Translating gives CASSAPRTEQFF.

V is TRBV7-8 and J is TRBJ2-1; no firm D call. Germline V gives CDR1 SGHVS, CDR2 FQNEAQ. The length of the CDR3 is 15 residues. Between the trimmed V and J ends, which lost 5 bases and 0 bases, there was a span of 11 bases. The CDR3 here is CASSAASSSYNEQFF. CDR3 nucleotides: TGTGCCAGCAGCGCCGCTAGTTCCTCCTACAATGAGCAGTTCTTC. Based on the CDR3 plus reference TRBV7-8 and TRBJ2-1, the full variable domain is GAGVSQSPRYKVAKRGQDVALRCDPISGHVSLFWYQQALGQGPEFLTYFQNEAQLDKSGLPSDRFFAERPEGSVSTLKIQRTQQEDSAVYLCASSAASSSYNEQFFGPGTRLTVL.

This clonotype showed up many times. V and J are TRBV7-3 and TRBJ2-1; possibly TRBD2 for D (5 bases). This CDR3 contains 16 residues. V was pared by 1 base and J by 3 bases, with 13 bases between. CDR1 and CDR2 (germline): SGHTA, FQGTGA. The chain's CDR3 is CASSLRGWTGYNEQFF. In nucleotides, the CDR3 is TGTGCCAGCAGCTTAAGAGGGTGGACTGGCTACAATGAGCAGTTCTTC.

This clonotype was observed at least ten times. V and J are TRBV7-6 and TRBJ2-1; TRBD1 matches at 8 bases. The length of the CDR3 is 14 residues. Germline CDR1 reads SGHVS; CDR2 reads FNYEAQ. V was pared by 5 bases and J by 9 bases, with 9 bases of the junction left unmatched. CDR3 in amino acids: CASSVTGAQGEQFF. CDR3 nucleotide sequence: TGTGCCAGCAGCGTGACAGGGGCTCAGGGTGAGCAGTTCTTC. Looking up the rest from reference TRBV7-6 and TRBJ2-1 gives the full variable domain: GAGVSQSPRYKVTKRGQDVALRCDPISGHVSLYWYRQALGQGPEFLTYFNYEAQQDKSGLPNDRFSAERPEGSISTLTIQRTEQRDSAMYRCASSVTGAQGEQFFGPGTRLTVL.

In its sample, this clonotype was seen many times. This rearrangement joins TRBV3-1 to TRBJ2-3; the match to TRBD2 covers 13 bases. Germline CDR1 LGHDT, CDR2 YNNKEL (reference sequence). The CDR3 runs to 15 residues. The J segment lost 4 bases and the V segment lost 8 bases, leaving 6 bases of the junction unmatched. CDR3 nucleotides: TGTGCCAGCCGTGGACTAGCGGGAGTTGCAGATACGCAGTATTTT. Its translation is CASRGLAGVADTQYF.

There are many counts of this clonotype. V gene TRBV7-2 combines with J gene TRBJ2-7; 12 nucleotides agree with TRBD2. CDR1 is SGHTA and CDR2 is FQGNSA in the germline V gene. Trimming at V came to 5 bases and at J to 5 bases, leaving 7 bases not matched to a gene. The CDR3 length is 15 residues. This chain's CDR3 is CASSSRLAGVDEQYF. The CDR3, as DNA: TGTGCCAGCAGCAGCAGACTAGCGGGAGTTGACGAGCAGTACTTC.

There are a few counts of this clonotype. CDR3: CASSTWTGGYGYTF. CDR3 nucleotide sequence: TGTGCCAGCAGTACTTGGACAGGCGGATATGGCTACACCTTC. V is TRBV28 and J is TRBJ1-2; TRBD1 matches 7 bases. The germline gives CDR1 MDHEN, CDR2 SYDVKM. V lost 5 bases to trimming and J lost 5 bases; unmatched junction nucleotides: 8. This CDR3 has 14 residues.

In this sample, this clonotype turned up many times. This sequence joins TRBV6-2 or TRBV6-3 and TRBJ2-3, with D unclear. Per germline, CDR1 MNHEY and CDR2 SVGEGT. The ends were cut back, 6 bases at V and 5 bases at J, with 21 bases in the middle. The CDR3 extends over 16 amino acids. DNA of the CDR3: TGTGCCAGCAGAACGGACCGGCAGATCTCAGGAGATACGCAGTATTTT. Residues: CASRTDRQISGDTQYF.